The clone carrying this T cell receptor (beta chain) was found many times. The antigen is unknown. This entry belongs to a study of T cells after yellow fever vaccination. About the study: Each low-cell-number fraction was prepared by means of SMART-Seq v4 Ultra Low Input.

This CDR3 comprises 15 residues. Germline V gene lookup returns CDR1 SEHNR and CDR2 FQNEAQ (reference sequence). Trimming cost V 4 bases and J 7 bases; bases outside gene matches: 4. For TCR, cDNA came from 5'RACE template switching, which added a universal primer site and UMIs. TCRdb recomputed calls from the 5' RACE reads with MiXCR, one row per CDR3 protein. In the table there are some 250,000 distinct CDR3 sequences, roughly 3.5% of which are singletons. Study-level results: Shared CD4/CD8 clonotypes were a small share, likely from convergent recombination. Post-booster reappearance was seen for most primary-vaccination clones (about 96% CD4, around 88% CD8).

The specimen comprised PBMCs, sampled 15 days after the yellow fever booster vaccination. V is TRBV7-9 and J is TRBJ1-6; 10 positions agree with TRBD1. The sequence came from a man between 18 and 29 years old who received the YFV17D yellow fever vaccine. For the CDR3, the DNA is TGTGCCAGCAGCTACTTGGGACAGGGGAATTCACCCCTCCACTTT. Translated, it gives CASSYLGQGNSPLHF.